This T cell receptor beta chain was identified during a study of T cell repertoires in cytomegalovirus infection. TCRdb processed the reads anew with MiXCR; each CDR3 protein has one entry. The profile covers fewer than 300,000 distinct CDR3 sequences, with 25% appearing a single time and over 11% taken by the ten largest. V gave up 3 bases and J gave up 8 bases, with 13 bases separating them. Germline CDR1 DFQATT, CDR2 SNEGSKA (reference sequence). This CDR3 is 12 amino acids long. Specimen: PBMCs. The receptor comes from a human donor in good health (CMV status not recorded). Some clones in this sample may be carry-over from other donors' samples. The chain combines TRBV20-1 with TRBJ1-2; D gene uncertain. CDR3 coding DNA: TGCAGTGCTAGTGTCCGTTTGGGCGGCTACACCTTC. Its protein product is CSASVRLGGYTF.